This paragraph covers one TCR beta chain sequence. Its antigen is undetermined. The CDR3 totals 15 residues. The germline CDR1 and CDR2 sequences are SGHDT and YYEEEE. Trimming cost V 1 base and J 2 bases, with 12 bases left between them. The sample is drawn from a study of a mutant IDH1 vaccine in newly diagnosed glioma. Repertoires were generated with immunoSEQ multiplex PCR, while TCRdb's copy carries only in-frame clones and drops some. The sample includes over 50,000 clones, 76% of them seen just once. Time point reported: week 47, end of study. Alongside topical imiquimod, each dose of vaccine comprised 300 ug of mutant IDH1 20-mer peptide.

V usage is TRBV5-6 and J usage is TRBJ2-5, with D unclear. The clonotype originates from a woman aged 40 to 55 with glioma. Some clones in this sample may be carry-over from other donors' samples. The source material was PBMCs, sampled from a glioma patient whose treatment included an IDH1 peptide vaccine. This CDR3 is CASSLFSRIQETQYF. CDR3 DNA: TGTGCCAGCAGCTTGTTTAGTAGGATTCAAGAGACCCAGTACTTC. Using reference TRBV5-6 and TRBJ2-5 for the parts outside the CDR3, the full variable domain is DAGVTQSPTHLIKTRGQQVTLRCSPKSGHDTVSWYQQALGQGPQFIFQYYEEEERQRGNFPDRFSGHQFPNYSSELNVNALLLGDSALYLCASSLFSRIQETQYFGPGTRLLVL.